This is a list of T cell receptor beta chains from one sample in a study of human T cells and chemical hapten exposure. TCRdb passed the RACE reads through MiXCR, listing each CDR3 protein once. The data hold 85,000 to 130,000 distinct CDR3 sequences, with 9% to 15% observed a single time. The sequences come from whole blood, collected in connection with sensitization to the hapten diphenylcyclopropenone (DPC). These receptors were obtained from a woman aged 50 to 60 with alopecia areata. Some clones in this sample may be carry-over from other donors' samples. CDR3s leave out the opening cysteine and the closing phenylalanine or tryptophan.

TRBV7-6	15	TRBJ2-5	ASSASPAGSTQETQY
TRBV5-4	13	TRBJ1-1	ASSSGQASNTEAF
TRBV3-1	15	TRBJ2-3	ASSQDSLAGVTDTQY
TRBV3-1	11	TRBJ2-7	ASRPDRGNEQY
TRBV5-1	14	TRBJ2-3	ASSKAGGPGTDTQY
TRBV20-1	12	TRBJ2-4	SATQSGLKNIQY
TRBV9	13	TRBJ2-3	ASSVRGGVTDTQY
TRBV28	12	TRBJ2-5	ASSFLAASETQY
TRBV2	16	TRBJ2-3	ASSGPLLGGGHTDTQY
TRBV10-3	12	TRBJ2-7	AIRPTRTTYEQY
TRBV5-4	12	TRBJ2-7	ASSPLLRSYEQY
TRBV20-1	10	TRBJ1-2	RGSGAGYGYT
TRBV4-2	13	TRBJ2-7	ASSPLVGGSYEQY
TRBV5-5	13	TRBJ2-1	ASSILAGGGGEQF
TRBV7-9	13	TRBJ1-1	ASSPSGRPNTEAF
TRBV7-9	12	TRBJ2-3	ASSSPYPEITQY
TRBV5-1	11	TRBJ2-5	ASSLVTKETQY
TRBV20-1	11	TRBJ1-6	SAPGQGNSPLH
TRBV7-2	12	TRBJ2-3	ASSSRLAPDTQY
TRBV6-5	12	TRBJ1-1	ASSYLSQGIRAF
TRBV18	14	TRBJ2-1	ASSPPGLAGGNEQF
TRBV25-1	8	TRBJ2-5	ASVKETQY
TRBV6-5	14	TRBJ1-6	ASSFLSDRVYSPLH
TRBV9	14	TRBJ2-3	ASSVGRGSTTDTQY
TRBV6-5	12	TRBJ2-7	ASSPLQGTYEQY
TRBV27	10	TRBJ1-4	ASSAEGEKLF